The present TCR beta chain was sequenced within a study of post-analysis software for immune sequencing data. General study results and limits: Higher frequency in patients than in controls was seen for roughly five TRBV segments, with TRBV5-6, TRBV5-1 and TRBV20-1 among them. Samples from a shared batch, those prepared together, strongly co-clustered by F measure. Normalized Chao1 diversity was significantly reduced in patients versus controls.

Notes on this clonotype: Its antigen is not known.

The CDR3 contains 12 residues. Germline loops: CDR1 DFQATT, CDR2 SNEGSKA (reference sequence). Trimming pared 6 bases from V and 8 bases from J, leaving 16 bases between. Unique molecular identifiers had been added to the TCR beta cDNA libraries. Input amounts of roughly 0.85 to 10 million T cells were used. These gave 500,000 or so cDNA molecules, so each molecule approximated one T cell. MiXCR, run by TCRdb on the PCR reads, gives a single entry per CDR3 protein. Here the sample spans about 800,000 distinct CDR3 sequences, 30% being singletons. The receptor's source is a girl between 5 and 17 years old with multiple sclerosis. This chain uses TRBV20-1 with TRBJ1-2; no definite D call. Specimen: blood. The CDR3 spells CSADTTTEGYTF. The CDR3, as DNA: TGCAGTGCCGATACCACCACAGAGGGCTACACCTTC.